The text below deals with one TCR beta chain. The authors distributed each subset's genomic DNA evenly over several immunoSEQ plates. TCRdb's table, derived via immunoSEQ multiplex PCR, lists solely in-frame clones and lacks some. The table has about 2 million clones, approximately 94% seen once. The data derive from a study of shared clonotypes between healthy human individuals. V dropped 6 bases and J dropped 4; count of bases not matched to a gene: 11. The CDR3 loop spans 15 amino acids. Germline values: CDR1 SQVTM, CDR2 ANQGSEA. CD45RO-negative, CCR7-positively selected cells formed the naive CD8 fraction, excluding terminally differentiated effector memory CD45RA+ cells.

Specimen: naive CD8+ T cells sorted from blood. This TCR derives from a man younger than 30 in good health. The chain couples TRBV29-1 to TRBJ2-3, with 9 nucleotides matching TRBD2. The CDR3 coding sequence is TGCAGCGTCAGGGGTAGCGGGAGTATAGCAGATACGCAGTATTTT. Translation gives CSVRGSGSIADTQYF.